These T cell receptor beta chains were read from a single sample in a study of T cell responses to AZD1222 COVID-19 vaccine. The assay was immunoSEQ multiplex PCR, and TCRdb's table has in-frame clones only and misses some. In the table there are fewer than 150,000 clones, 89% of which are singletons. The starting material was peripheral blood, obtained on day 0 of AZD1222 vaccination. Receptor source: an adult in good health. The CDR3 runs from the conserved cysteine through the conserved F or W. D genes are given only for firm matches. Clone size, where shown, is once, few, many, or a class for clones that have expanded.

clone_size	j_call	d_call	v_call	cdr3_nt	cdr3_aa
-	TRBJ2-3	-	TRBV4-2	TGTGCCAGCAGCCAGGAACCCTTGGAAACTAGCACAGATACGCAGTATTTT	CASSQEPLETSTDTQYF
few	TRBJ2-1	TRBD2	TRBV7-3	TGTGCCAGCAGTCGACTAGCGGGAGTCAATGAGCAGTTCTTC	CASSRLAGVNEQFF
-	TRBJ1-4	-	TRBV11-2	TGTGCCAGCACCCCGGAGGCCGCGGTTAATGAAAAACTGTTTTTT	CASTPEAAVNEKLFF
-	TRBJ2-3	TRBD2	TRBV28	TGTGCCAGCAGTTTACCCGTAGCGGGGTGGGATACGCAGTATTTT	CASSLPVAGWDTQYF
-	TRBJ1-2	-	TRBV5-1	TGCGCCAGCAGCTTGATCGAGGGCGGGTTTGGGGGTGACTATGGCTACACCTTC	CASSLIEGGFGGDYGYTF
-	TRBJ2-1	-	TRBV27	TGTGCCAGCAGTACGGGATCCCACAATGAGCAGTTCTTC	CASSTGSHNEQFF
-	TRBJ2-1	-	TRBV19	TGTGCCAGTAGTATGGTCCGGGGGCCGGGGAACAATGAGCAGTTCTTC	CASSMVRGPGNNEQFF
-	TRBJ2-3	-	TRBV24-1	TGTGCCACCAGTGGAAATACAGGGCCAGATACGCAGTATTTT	CATSGNTGPDTQYF
-	TRBJ1-1	-	TRBV12-2	TGTGCAAGTCGCTATACCTCCGACAGGGGTGGACAAGGGACGAACACTGAAGCTTTCTTT	CASRYTSDRGGQGTNTEAFF
-	TRBJ1-5	-	TRBV2	TGTGCCAGCAGTGAATGGAGGGACAGCAATCAGCCCCAGCATTTT	CASSEWRDSNQPQHF
-	TRBJ2-1	TRBD2	TRBV27	TGTGCCGTCAGCCGGGGACTAGCGGGGGGACCCCGACACAATGAGCAGTTCTTC	CAVSRGLAGGPRHNEQFF